Below are 17 T cell receptor beta chains sequenced from a single sample in a study of blood T cell repertoires in COVID-19. Clones were read by immunoSEQ multiplex PCR, and TCRdb kept only the in-frame ones, dropping some. This sample has 400,000 to 500,000 clones, with roughly 85% found just once. Sequenced: peripheral blood. Source of these receptors: a woman aged 25 to 39 with active or convalescent COVID-19.

V and J are TRBV5-1 and TRBJ1-1; TRBD1 matches 7 bases. Germline CDR1 SGHRS, CDR2 YFSETQ. The CDR3 covers 16 residues. Germline trimming cut 0 bases from V and 5 bases from J; bases unmatched to any gene: 10. The DNA for the CDR3 is TGCGCCAGCAGCTTGGGGGGTCGACAGGGTGCGACTGAAGCTTTCTTT. This sequence encodes CASSLGGRQGATEAFF.

This clone has a single count. The V and J genes are TRBV27 and TRBJ1-2; 9 bases are a match to TRBD1. The length of the CDR3 is 14 residues. V trimming: 6 bases; J trimming: 4 bases; junction bases outside the gene matches: 6. Germline V gene data show CDR1 as MNHEY and CDR2 as SMNVEV (reference sequence). The DNA of the CDR3 is TGTGCCAGCAGCAAACAGGGGGCGAGCTATGGCTACACCTTC. Its translation is CASSKQGASYGYTF.

This rearrangement joins TRBV3-1 (or the pseudogene TRBV3-2) to TRBJ2-1; D remains ambiguous. The ends were cut back, 0 bases at V and 4 bases at J, with 10 bases in the middle. The CDR3 is made up of 15 amino acids. The germline V gene has CDR1 LGHDT and CDR2 YNNKEL (reference sequence). The CDR3 nucleotides are TGTGCCAGCAGCCAAGATTGGTCCGGGTACAATGAGCAGTTCTTC. It encodes CASSQDWSGYNEQFF.

The V and J genes are TRBV10-2 and TRBJ2-5, with 8 bases fitting TRBD2. CDR3 size: 15 residues. Germline V gene lookup returns CDR1 WSHSY and CDR2 SAAADI. J gave up 2 bases and V 3 bases, and 5 bases lay outside the gene matches. Here the CDR3 DNA reads TGCGCCAGCAGTGATCAGCGGGGGTATCAAGAGACCCAGTACTTC. It is translated as CASSDQRGYQETQYF.

This clone was found a few times. The rearrangement joins TRBV4-1 to TRBJ2-7; tentative D call: TRBD2 (5 bases). Germline V gene sequence: CDR1 MGHRA, CDR2 YSYEKL. The V end lost 0 bases, the J end lost 1 base, and 16 bases lay between the germline ends. CDR3 length equals 17 residues. The CDR3 reads CASSQDLGGGDSYEQYF. Written as DNA, the CDR3 is TGCGCCAGCAGCCAAGATCTTGGCGGAGGTGATTCCTACGAGCAGTACTTC.

The chain is built from TRBV6-5 and TRBJ1-1; D is perhaps TRBD1 (5 bases). V lost 6 bases to trimming and J lost 1 base, with 15 bases between them. Germline-derived CDR1 and CDR2 are MNHEY and SVGAGI. The CDR3 loop spans 15 amino acids. The CDR3 here is CASRSTGQGNTEAFF. The CDR3 DNA sequence: TGTGCCAGCAGATCCACCGGTCAGGGGAACACTGAAGCTTTCTTT.

The rearrangement uses TRBV5-5 and TRBJ2-3; the match to TRBD1 covers 8 bases. The germline CDR1 and CDR2 sequences are SGHKS and YYEKEE (reference sequence). Unmatched junction bases numbered 10, after V lost 4 bases and J lost 3 bases. This CDR3 region has 16 residues. CDR3 protein: CASSPGQGVATDTQYF. CDR3 in DNA: TGTGCCAGCAGCCCCGGACAGGGAGTTGCAACAGATACGCAGTATTTT.

This clone was seen once. V and J are TRBV11-2 and TRBJ2-1; weak D call: TRBD2 (5 bases). Germline values: CDR1 SGHAT, CDR2 FQNNGV. Trimming took off 2 bases at V and 7 bases at J, with 15 bases between the two ends. CDR3 length: 15 amino acids. DNA of the CDR3: TGTGCCAGCAGCTTATTACTAGTCTTTAAAAATGAGCAGTTCTTC. This encodes CASSLLLVFKNEQFF.

This clone came up once. The genes are TRBV19 and TRBJ1-2; 8 bases match TRBD1. CDR3 size: 15 residues. Germline loops: CDR1 LNHDA, CDR2 SQIVND (reference sequence). J was trimmed by 6 bases and V by 2 bases; bases with no gene match: 8. The CDR3 nucleotides read TGTGCCAGTAGTATAATTCGGACAGGGTACAATGGCTACACCTTC. This sequence encodes CASSIIRTGYNGYTF.

Only a few counts were recorded for this clone. The chain is built from TRBV18 and TRBJ1-2, with 9 positions matching TRBD1. The V segment lost 5 bases and the J segment 1 base; nucleotides outside the gene matches: 11. This CDR3 is built from 17 residues. Germline assignment: CDR1 KGHSH and CDR2 LQKENI. CDR3 sequence (DNA): TGTGCCAGCTCAGACGGGAGCCGGACAGGGGATAACTATGGCTACACCTTC. It encodes CASSDGSRTGDNYGYTF.

The V and J genes are TRBV2 and TRBJ2-1, with 12 bases that match TRBD2. CDR3 length: 15 residues. Trimming cost V 1 base and J 9 bases; bases outside gene matches: 4. Germline values: CDR1 SNHLY, CDR2 FYNNEI. The CDR3 sequence is CASSEGLAGVGEQFF. For the CDR3, the DNA is TGTGCCAGCAGTGAAGGACTAGCGGGAGTTGGTGAGCAGTTCTTC.

The rearrangement joins TRBV30 to TRBJ2-3; 8 bases line up with TRBD2. V gave up 1 base and J gave up 5 bases; unmatched junction bases: 2. In germline, CDR1 is GTSNPN, CDR2 SVGIG (reference sequence). The length of the CDR3 is 13 residues. In DNA form, the CDR3 reads TGTGCCTGGAGTGGGGCGGGAGGAGATACGCAGTATTTT. As protein: CAWSGAGGDTQYF.

V gene TRBV6-6 combines with J gene TRBJ1-5; D perhaps matches TRBD1 (5 bases). This CDR3 is built from 13 residues. Germline CDR1 and CDR2: MNHNY and SVGAGI (reference sequence). Trimming removed 6 bases at V and 5 bases at J, with 11 bases between. The CDR3 loop is CASRGTRDQPQHF. DNA of the CDR3: TGTGCCAGCAGGGGGACTCGGGATCAGCCCCAGCATTTT.

The chain links TRBV27 to TRBJ2-7; 7 bases fit TRBD1. CDR3 length: 13 amino acids. V shed 5 bases, J shed 3 bases, and the junction held 4 bases outside the gene matches. CDR1 and CDR2 (germline): MNHEY, SMNVEV (reference sequence). The CDR3 loop reads CASSRGQFYEQYF. The CDR3 DNA is TGTGCCAGCAGTCGGGGACAGTTCTACGAGCAGTACTTC.

J is TRBJ1-4 and V is TRBV12-3 or TRBV12-4; perhaps TRBD1 as D (6 bases). The germline V and J ends were trimmed by 1 base and 16 bases, with 13 bases remaining between them. The CDR3 totals 12 residues. The DNA for the CDR3 is TGTGCCAGCAGTTTAGGCGGGCAGGGGAAGTTTTTT. This codes for CASSLGGQGKFF.

This chain joins TRBV10-2 and TRBJ1-2; D perhaps matches TRBD1 (6 bases). Germline V gene lookup returns CDR1 WSHSY and CDR2 SAAADI. The V and J ends lost 3 bases and 3 bases respectively, with 11 bases between them. The CDR3 has 14 amino acids. The CDR3, as DNA: TGCGCCAGCAGTGAAGGAGGGGGGGACTATGGCTACACCTTC. It specifies CASSEGGGDYGYTF.

This chain links TRBV24-1 with TRBJ2-3; 7 bases are shared with TRBD2. The V segment lost 4 bases and the J segment 5 bases; nucleotides outside the gene matches: 8. Germline CDR1 KGHDR, CDR2 SFDVKD. The CDR3 extends over 15 amino acids. The CDR3 protein is CATSEPRGGEDTQYF. The CDR3 DNA reads TGTGCCACCAGTGAACCCCGCGGGGGTGAAGATACGCAGTATTTT.